A single TCR beta chain is shown here with its context. The data are from a study of blood T cell repertoires in COVID-19. V dropped 6 bases and J dropped 6; count of bases not matched to a gene: 7. This CDR3 spans 13 amino acids. Germline values: CDR1 GTSNPN, CDR2 SVGIG (reference sequence). Original processing methods: Amplification from reference gene primers served as the basis for estimated nucleated cell counts. Sequencing was performed with immunoSEQ multiplex PCR; in TCRdb, only in-frame clones are kept and a portion is missing. The D gene and trimming were derived from the DNA, and the V and J assignments and clone size from that table. This table holds some 260,000 clones, 88% found once.

The source material was peripheral blood. This TCR was sampled from a woman in her sixties or seventies with COVID-19, enrolled during active disease. The chain carries TRBV30 and TRBJ1-4; 7 bases line up with TRBD1. CDR3 nucleotide sequence: TGTGCCTGCAAGACAGGGAATTATGAAAAACTGTTTTTT. It yields the protein CACKTGNYEKLFF. Complete variable domain (other parts from reference TRBV30 and TRBJ1-4): SQTIHQWPATLVQPVGSPLSLECTVEGTSNPNLYWYRQAAGRGLQLLFYSVGIGQISSEVPQNLSASRPQDRQFILSSKKLLLSDSGFYLCACKTGNYEKLFFGSGTQLSVL.